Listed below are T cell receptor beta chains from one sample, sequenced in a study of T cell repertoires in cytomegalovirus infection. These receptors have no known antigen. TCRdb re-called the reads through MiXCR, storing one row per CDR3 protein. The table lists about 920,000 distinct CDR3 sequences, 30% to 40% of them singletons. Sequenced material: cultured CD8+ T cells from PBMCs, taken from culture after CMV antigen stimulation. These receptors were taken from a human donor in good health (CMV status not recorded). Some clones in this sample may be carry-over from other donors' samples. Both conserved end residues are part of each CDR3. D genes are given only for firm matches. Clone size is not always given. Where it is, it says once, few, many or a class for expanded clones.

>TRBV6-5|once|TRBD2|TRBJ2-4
TGTGCCAGCAGTTACGGGATGGGGGAGGGCATTCAGTACTTC
CASSYGMGEGIQYF
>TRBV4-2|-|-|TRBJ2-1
TGTGCCAGCAGCCAAACCCTCTCTAGGGAGCAGTTCTTC
CASSQTLSREQFF
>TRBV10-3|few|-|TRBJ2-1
TGTGCCACACAGGGATCTGCTAGCTACAATGAGCAGTTCTTC
CATQGSASYNEQFF
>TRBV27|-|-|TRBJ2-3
TGTGCCAGCAGCTACGCACCAGAAGATACGCAGTATTTT
CASSYAPEDTQYF
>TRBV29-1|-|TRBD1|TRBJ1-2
TGTAGCGTCCCGGGACAGGGGGCGCATGGCTACACCTTC
CSVPGQGAHGYTF
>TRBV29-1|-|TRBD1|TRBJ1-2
TGCAGCGCATACAGGGGGTTCTATGGCTACACCTTC
CSAYRGFYGYTF
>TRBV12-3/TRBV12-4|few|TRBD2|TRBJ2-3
TGTGCCAGCAGACCGCTAGCGGGGGTCGAGGATACGCAGTATTTT
CASRPLAGVEDTQYF
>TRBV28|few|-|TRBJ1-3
TGTGCCAGCAGTTACAGGGACCGGAGCTCTGGAAACACCATATATTTT
CASSYRDRSSGNTIYF
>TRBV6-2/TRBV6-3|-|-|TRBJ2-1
TGTGCCAGCACCTGGGCCTTTTACAATGAGCAGTTCTTC
CASTWAFYNEQFF
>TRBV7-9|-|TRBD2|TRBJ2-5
TGTGCCAGCAAGAATAGCGGGGGACACCAAGAGACCCAGTACTTC
CASKNSGGHQETQYF
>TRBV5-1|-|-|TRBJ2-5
TGCGCCAGCAGCTTGGACCGAAGATCAAGTGAGACCCAGTACTTC
CASSLDRRSSETQYF
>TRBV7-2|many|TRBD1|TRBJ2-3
TGTGCCAGCAGCTTAGACGTGACAGGGGGCCTCACAGATACGCAGTATTTT
CASSLDVTGGLTDTQYF
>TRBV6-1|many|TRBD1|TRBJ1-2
TGTGCCGGTAGAGGTGGACAGGTCTATGGCTACACCTTC
CAGRGGQVYGYTF
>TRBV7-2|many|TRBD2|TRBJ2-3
TGTGCCAGCAGCTTAACGGGACTAGCGGGGGGGAGCACAGATACGCAGTATTTT
CASSLTGLAGGSTDTQYF
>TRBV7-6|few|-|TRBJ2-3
TGTGCCAGCAGCTTAACCCCTGGCACAGATACGCAGTATTTT
CASSLTPGTDTQYF
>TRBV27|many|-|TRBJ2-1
TGTGCCAGCAGAACGCAGGGTCTCGAGCAGTTCTTC
CASRTQGLEQFF
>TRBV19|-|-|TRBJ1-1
TGTGCCAGTAGCGCCCTTTTTAGCGGTGGGACTGAAGCTTTCTTT
CASSALFSGGTEAFF
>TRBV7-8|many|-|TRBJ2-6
TGTGCCAGCAGCTCCCTCGACGGGTACTCTGGGGCCAACGTCCTGACTTTC
CASSSLDGYSGANVLTF
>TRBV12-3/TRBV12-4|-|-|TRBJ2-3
TGTGCCAGCAACCGAGGGGGGCCCTTTACGGATACGCAGTATTTT
CASNRGGPFTDTQYF
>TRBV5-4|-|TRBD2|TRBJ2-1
TGTGTCAGCAGCTTCGGGGGGTTCCACCTCTTC
CVSSFGGFHLF
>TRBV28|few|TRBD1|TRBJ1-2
TGTGCCAGCAGTCCCACGGGACAGGGGGCGCCATATGGCTACACCTTC
CASSPTGQGAPYGYTF
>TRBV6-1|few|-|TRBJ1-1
TGTGCCAGCAGTGATGTGGGAAGGAACACTGAAGCTTTCTTT
CASSDVGRNTEAFF
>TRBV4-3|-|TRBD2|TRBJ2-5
TGCGCCAGCAGCCAAGGACTAGCGGGGACCCAAGAGACCCAGTACTTC
CASSQGLAGTQETQYF
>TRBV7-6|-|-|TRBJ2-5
TGTGCTAGCAGCTTACGGGCCTACGGGGAGACCCAGTACTTC
CASSLRAYGETQYF
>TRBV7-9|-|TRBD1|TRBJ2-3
TGTGCCAGCAGCCTCCAGGGGGCCGCAGATACGCAGTATTTT
CASSLQGAADTQYF
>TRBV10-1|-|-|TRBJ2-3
TGCGCCAGCAGTAAGGGACTGATACCAGATACGCAGTATTTT
CASSKGLIPDTQYF
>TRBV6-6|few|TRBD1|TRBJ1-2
TGTGCCAGCAGACCCGACAGGGACGGCTACACCTTC
CASRPDRDGYTF
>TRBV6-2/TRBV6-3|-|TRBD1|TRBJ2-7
TGTGCCAGCAGGGGACAGATCTACGAGCAGTACTTC
CASRGQIYEQYF
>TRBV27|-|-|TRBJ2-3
TGTGCCAGCAGTTCTCACCGGGTAGCGCGTCCCACAGATACGCAGTATTTT
CASSSHRVARPTDTQYF
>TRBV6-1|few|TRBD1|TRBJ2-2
TGTGCCAGCACCTATACAGGGGCCACCGGGGAGCTGTTTTTT
CASTYTGATGELFF
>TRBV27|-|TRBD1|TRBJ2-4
TGTGCCAGCAGTTTATCCCCGACAGGGTTGGCCAAAAACATTCAGTACTTC
CASSLSPTGLAKNIQYF
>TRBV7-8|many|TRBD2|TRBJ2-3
TGTGCCAGCAGCTTAGTGGGCGGGGGGAGCACAGATACGCAGTATTTT
CASSLVGGGSTDTQYF
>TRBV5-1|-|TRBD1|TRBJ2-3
TGCGCCAGCATAACCGGGACAGGGGGATTCACAGATACGCAGTATTTT
CASITGTGGFTDTQYF
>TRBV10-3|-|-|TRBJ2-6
TGTGCCATCAGTCCGGGCTCTGGGGCCAACGTCCTGACTTTC
CAISPGSGANVLTF
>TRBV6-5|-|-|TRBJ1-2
TGTGTCAGCAGTTACGGGCGCTATGGCTACACCTTC
CVSSYGRYGYTF
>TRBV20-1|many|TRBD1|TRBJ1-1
TGCAGTGTCCCGACAGGGGAAAAAGGGGACACTGAAGCTTTCTTT
CSVPTGEKGDTEAFF
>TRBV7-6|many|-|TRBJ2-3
TGTGCCAGCAGCCCCGGGGCTACTAGCACAGATACGCAGTATTTT
CASSPGATSTDTQYF
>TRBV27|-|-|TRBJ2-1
TGTGCCAGCAGTCCCTGGGAAGGGCGCTACAATGAGCAGTTCTTC
CASSPWEGRYNEQFF
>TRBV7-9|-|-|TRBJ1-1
TGTGCCAGCAGCCCCCGGGGGGCGGACACTGAAGCTTTCTTT
CASSPRGADTEAFF
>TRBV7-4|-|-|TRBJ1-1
TGTGTCAGCAGCACCGGGAGTTGGTCTGAAGCTTTCTTT
CVSSTGSWSEAFF
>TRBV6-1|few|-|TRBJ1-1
TGTGCCACCCGCAACGTCATGAACACTGAAGCTTTCTTT
CATRNVMNTEAFF
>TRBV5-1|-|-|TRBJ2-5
TGCGCCAGCAGCCTTACCGGGACGAAGGAAAAAGAGACCCAGTACTTC
CASSLTGTKEKETQYF
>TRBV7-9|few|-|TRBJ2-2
TGTGCCAGCAGCTCGGTGCACGAAGCGAACACCGGGGAGCTGTTTTTT
CASSSVHEANTGELFF
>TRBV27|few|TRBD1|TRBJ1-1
TGTGCCAGCAGTCTCCAACGGTACAGGGGAAGTGGAACTGAAGCTTTCTTT
CASSLQRYRGSGTEAFF
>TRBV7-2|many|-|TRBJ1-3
TGTGCCAGCAGCCCTATTGTCCTCTTCGACTCTGGAAACACCATATATTTT
CASSPIVLFDSGNTIYF
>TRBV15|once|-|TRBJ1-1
TGTTCCACCAGCAACTGGAACACTGAAGCTTTCTTT
CSTSNWNTEAFF
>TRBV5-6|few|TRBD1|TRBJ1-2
TGTGCCAGCAGCTGGGGGACAGAGGGCTGGGTGGAAAGCTACACCTTC
CASSWGTEGWVESYTF
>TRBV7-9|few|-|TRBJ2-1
TGTGCCAGCAGCTTCCGTGCCTCGGGTGAGCAGTTCTTC
CASSFRASGEQFF
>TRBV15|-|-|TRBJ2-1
TGTGCCACCAGCTCAGGGGACAATGAGCAGTTCTTC
CATSSGDNEQFF
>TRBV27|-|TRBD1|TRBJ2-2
TGTGCCAGCAGTTTACAGGGGGCGGGTGGCACCGGGGAGCTGTTTTTT
CASSLQGAGGTGELFF
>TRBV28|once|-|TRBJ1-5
TGTGCCAGCAGCCAAATCTTAGAGGGGTGGAATCAGCCCCAGCATTTT
CASSQILEGWNQPQHF
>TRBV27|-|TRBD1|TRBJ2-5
TGTGCCAGCAGTTCCCTGACAGGGGAGGTGGAGACCCAGTACTTC
CASSSLTGEVETQYF
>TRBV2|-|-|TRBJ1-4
TGTGCCAGCAGTGAAGCGCTGCGACCAACGGGGGAAAAACTGTTTTTT
CASSEALRPTGEKLFF
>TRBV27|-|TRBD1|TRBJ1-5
TGTGCCAGCAGTTTAGGGATAGGGGGCTCTCAGCCCCAGCATTTT
CASSLGIGGSQPQHF
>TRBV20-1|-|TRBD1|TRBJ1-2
TGCAGTGCTAGAGAAAGACCCTCGGACAGGGGGAACTATGGCTACACCTTC
CSARERPSDRGNYGYTF
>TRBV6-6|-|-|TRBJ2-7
TGTGTCAGCAGTTCGGGGGCTTCCTACGAGCAGTACTTC
CVSSSGASYEQYF
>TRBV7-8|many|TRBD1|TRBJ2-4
TGTGCCAGCAGCTTAGGAGGGACAGAGAGAGATCTAGCCAAAAACATTCAGTACTTC
CASSLGGTERDLAKNIQYF
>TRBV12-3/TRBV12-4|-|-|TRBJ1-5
TGTGCCAGCAGGTCGACAGAAGATAGCAATCAGCCCCAGCATTTT
CASRSTEDSNQPQHF